The 12 T cell receptor beta chains presented below share a single source sample, sequenced in a study of blood T cell repertoires in COVID-19. Assay used: immunoSEQ multiplex PCR; TCRdb lists only in-frame clones, some missing. This sample carries 90,000 to 100,000 clones, approximately 86% of them seen once, and the ten largest clones take roughly 1.7%. Sequenced: peripheral blood. The receptors were sampled from a man at least 80 years old with acute or convalescent COVID-19.

The V gene is TRBV7-9, the J gene TRBJ1-2, with 11 bases lining up with TRBD1. J gave up 2 bases and V 4 bases, and 15 bases lay outside the gene matches. Germline V gene lookup returns CDR1 SEHNR and CDR2 FQNEAQ (reference sequence). The CDR3 is 19 amino acids. In DNA, the CDR3 is TGTGCCAGCAGCTCTAGCGGAGGACAGGGGGCTCTTGGGAACTATGGCTACACCTTC. Translated: CASSSSGGQGALGNYGYTF.

This sequence joins TRBV6-2 or TRBV6-3 and TRBJ2-2; tentative D call: TRBD2 (6 bases). V was clipped by 2 bases and J by 6 bases, with 16 bases between them. CDR1 is MNHEY and CDR2 is SVGEGT in the germline V gene. The CDR3 covers 16 residues. The CDR3 nucleotides read TGTGCCAGCAGTTACCGGGGGAGAGGTTTGCCCGGGGAGCTGTTTTTT. This encodes CASSYRGRGLPGELFF.

The CDR3 DNA follows: TGTGCCAGCAGCCAAGCGGACAACATGAACACTGAAGCTTTCTTT. Amino acid sequence: CASSQADNMNTEAFF. The V gene is TRBV3-1 (or the pseudogene TRBV3-2), the J gene TRBJ1-1; D possibly corresponds to TRBD1 (5 bases). The CDR3 has 15 amino acids. Germline V gene sequence: CDR1 LGHDT, CDR2 YNNKEL (reference sequence). V was cut by 1 base and J by 0 bases, with 9 bases left in between.

J is TRBJ2-1 and V is TRBV5-8; 7 positions agree with TRBD2. Germline values: CDR1 SGHTS, CDR2 YDEGEE. J gave up 12 bases and V 2 bases, and 14 bases lay outside the gene matches. The CDR3 covers 15 residues. CDR3 bases: TGTGCCAGCAGCTTCGGGGGGACCACCTTTGCAGTGCAGTTCTTC. This sequence encodes CASSFGGTTFAVQFF.

This clone is judged medium-sized. The genes are TRBV6-2 or TRBV6-3 and TRBJ2-1; D is perhaps TRBD1 (6 bases). Germline V CDR1 and CDR2: MNHEY, SVGEGT. V lost 0 bases to trimming and J lost 5 bases, with 11 bases between them. The CDR3 runs 15 residues. The DNA of the CDR3 is TGTGCCAGCAGTTACTCTCCGGACAGAGACAATGAGCAGTTCTTC. Translated: CASSYSPDRDNEQFF.

The V call is TRBV7-8, the J call TRBJ2-2, with D maybe TRBD1 (6 bases). CDR1 is SGHVS and CDR2 is FQNEAQ in the germline V gene. With 5 bases removed from V and 0 bases from J, the gap between germline ends came to 13 bases. The CDR3 spans 16 residues. The CDR3 DNA reads as TGTGCCAGCAGCCTAACCGGGACAACGAACACCGGGGAGCTGTTTTTT. As protein: CASSLTGTTNTGELFF.

This clone was seen only a few times. The J gene is TRBJ2-7, the V gene TRBV7-9, with a weak D call TRBD2 (5 bases). This CDR3 spans 13 amino acids. Between the trimmed V and J ends, which lost 6 bases and 3 bases, there was a span of 12 bases. Germline lookup yields CDR1 SEHNR and CDR2 FQNEAQ (reference sequence). The CDR3 bases are TGTGCCAGCAGTCTCCTCCGGGACTACGAGCAGTACTTC. Protein sequence: CASSLLRDYEQYF.

The CDR3 nucleotides are TGCAGCGTTGTTGGGACAGACCCCTACGAGCAGTACTTC. It encodes CSVVGTDPYEQYF. The chain employs TRBV29-1 and TRBJ2-7; 7 nucleotides agree with TRBD1. Unmatched junction bases numbered 5, after V lost 4 bases and J lost 2 bases. CDR3 length equals 13 residues. CDR1 and CDR2 from the germline V gene are SQVTM and ANQGSEA.

The rearrangement joins TRBV9 to TRBJ2-1; D may be TRBD1 (6 bases). V shed 4 bases and J shed 3 bases, with 11 bases lying between them. Germline CDR1 SGDLS, CDR2 YYNGEE. The CDR3 sequence is 14 residues long. The CDR3 bases are TGTGCCAGCAGCCCCCAGGGGATCTACAATGAGCAGTTCTTC. It specifies CASSPQGIYNEQFF.

This clone was found a few times. The V gene is TRBV12-3 or TRBV12-4, the J gene TRBJ1-3; D not certain. The CDR3 is made up of 13 amino acids. V was trimmed by 5 bases and J by 9 bases, leaving 14 bases between them. DNA of the CDR3: TGTGCCAGCAGTGCAACAACCCGGGGCACCATATATTTT. Translation gives CASSATTRGTIYF.

This chain connects TRBV3-1 (or the pseudogene TRBV3-2) to TRBJ1-2; D not certain. V gave up 4 bases and J gave up 0 bases, with 9 bases separating them. CDR3 length equals 14 residues. Germline lookup yields CDR1 LGHDT and CDR2 YNNKEL (reference sequence). Written as DNA, the CDR3 is TGTGCCAGCAGCCCCCGCGGGACTAACTATGGCTACACCTTC. Protein: CASSPRGTNYGYTF.

The chain links TRBV19 to TRBJ2-3; D is unclear. Per the germline V gene, CDR1 is LNHDA and CDR2 is SQIVND (reference sequence). Trimming left V 8 bases short and J 2 bases short, with 14 bases between. There are 14 residues in the CDR3. CDR3 DNA sequence: TGTGCCAGTTCCAATGCGGCAAACACAGATACGCAGTATTTT. Translation: CASSNAANTDTQYF.